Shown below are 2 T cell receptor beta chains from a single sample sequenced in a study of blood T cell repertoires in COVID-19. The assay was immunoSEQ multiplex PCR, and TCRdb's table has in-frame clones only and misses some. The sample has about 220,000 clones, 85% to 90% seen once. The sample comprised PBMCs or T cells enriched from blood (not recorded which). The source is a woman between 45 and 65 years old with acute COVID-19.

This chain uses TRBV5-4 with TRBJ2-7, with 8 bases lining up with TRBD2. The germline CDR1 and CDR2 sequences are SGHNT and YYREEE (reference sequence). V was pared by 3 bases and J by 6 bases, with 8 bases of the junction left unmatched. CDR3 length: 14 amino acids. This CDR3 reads CASSYYSGMVEQYF. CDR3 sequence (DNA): TGTGCCAGCAGCTACTATAGCGGGATGGTCGAGCAGTACTTC.

The CDR3 DNA follows: TGCAGCGTTGAAGATCGGGGGACTAGCGCTGAAAACACAGATACGCAGTATTTT. The encoded protein is CSVEDRGTSAENTDTQYF. This sequence joins TRBV29-1 and TRBJ2-3; 10 nucleotides agree with TRBD2. The length of the CDR3 is 18 residues. The germline gives CDR1 SQVTM, CDR2 ANQGSEA. The junction had 11 bases not matched to a gene; V was cut back by 0 bases and J by 2 bases.